This is a list of T cell receptor beta chains from one sample in a study of CD8 T cells in Susac syndrome. TCRdb independently ran MiXCR on the immunoSEQ multiplex PCR reads; one entry per CDR3 protein. Of approximately 79,000 distinct CDR3 sequences listed, 85% to 95% are singletons. The sample comprised CD8+ T cells from PBMCs. The source of these receptors is a human donor with Susac syndrome. The CDR3 runs from the conserved cysteine through the conserved F or W. The order of the fields is D gene, V gene, clone size, J gene, CDR3 protein, CDR3 DNA. D genes are given only for firm matches. Some rows have no size entry. The others give once, few or many, or a class for an expanded clone.

>TRBD2|TRBV27|NA|TRBJ2-1
CASSSSGGGEQFF
TGTGCCAGCAGTTCGAGCGGGGGTGGTGAGCAGTTCTTC
>NA|TRBV20-1|NA|TRBJ2-7
CSARVGALGEQYF
TGCAGTGCTAGGGTGGGGGCCCTCGGCGAGCAGTACTTC
>NA|TRBV4-1|NA|TRBJ2-1
CASSQSRGPRGGRVDNEQFF
TGCGCCAGCAGCCAATCCCGGGGGCCTAGGGGCGGGAGAGTCGACAATGAGCAGTTCTTC
>NA|TRBV4-1|NA|TRBJ2-7
CASSQDTGAYEQYF
TGCGCCAGCAGCCAAGACACAGGAGCCTACGAGCAGTACTTC
>NA|TRBV3-1|NA|TRBJ2-3
CASSSPWSTGRGDTQYF
TGTGCCAGCAGCTCGCCTTGGAGTACGGGGCGGGGAGATACGCAGTATTTT
>NA|TRBV10-3|NA|TRBJ2-1
CAISDSRGSYNEQFF
TGTGCCATCAGTGACAGCCGCGGCTCCTACAATGAGCAGTTCTTC
>NA|TRBV5-5|few|TRBJ2-7
CASSLVLTYEQYF
TGTGCCAGCAGCTTGGTTTTAACCTACGAGCAGTACTTC
>NA|TRBV6-6|NA|TRBJ2-2
CASSYWIGGNAGELFF
TGTGCCAGCAGTTACTGGATCGGCGGGAACGCCGGGGAGCTGTTTTTT
>TRBD2|TRBV20-1|few|TRBJ2-7
CSARAPTSGRDYEQYF
TGCAGTGCTAGAGCCCCGACTAGCGGGAGAGATTACGAGCAGTACTTC
>NA|TRBV5-1|few|TRBJ1-1
CASSPIHPCTEAFF
TGCGCCAGCAGCCCCATCCACCCGTGCACTGAAGCTTTCTTT
>TRBD1|TRBV28|NA|TRBJ2-1
CASSSGQGRGDEQFF
TGTGCCAGCAGTTCGGGACAGGGGCGTGGGGATGAGCAGTTCTTC
>NA|TRBV3-1|few|TRBJ2-7
CASRGRSYEQYF
TGTGCCAGCCGCGGGCGGTCCTACGAGCAGTACTTC
>TRBD1|TRBV11-3|NA|TRBJ1-1
CASSMTGDTEAFF
TGTGCCAGCAGCATGACAGGGGACACTGAAGCTTTCTTT
>TRBD2|TRBV7-3|NA|TRBJ2-1
CASSNSGDQQFF
TGTGCCAGCAGCAACAGCGGGGACCAGCAGTTCTTC
>TRBD2|TRBV3-1|NA|TRBJ2-3
CASSQDRLANTDTQYF
TGTGCCAGCAGCCAAGATAGACTAGCGAACACAGATACGCAGTATTTT
>NA|TRBV6-2/TRBV6-3|NA|TRBJ2-2
CASSYGGELFF
TGTGCCAGCAGTTACGGCGGGGAGCTGTTTTTT
>NA|TRBV6-2/TRBV6-3|NA|TRBJ2-7
CASRLGITTYEQYF
TGTGCCAGCAGGCTCGGCATCACCACATACGAGCAGTACTTC
>NA|TRBV5-4|NA|TRBJ2-1
CASSLGQASYNEQFF
TGTGCCAGCAGCTTGGGACAGGCCTCCTACAATGAGCAGTTCTTC
>TRBD1|TRBV9|NA|TRBJ2-3
CASSVGGRGRADTQYF
TGTGCCAGCAGCGTAGGCGGCAGGGGGCGCGCAGATACGCAGTATTTT
>TRBD1|TRBV12-3/TRBV12-4|NA|TRBJ2-7
CASSHWTGTHEQYF
TGTGCCAGCAGTCACTGGACAGGGACCCACGAGCAGTACTTC
>NA|TRBV28|NA|TRBJ1-5
CASRGANQPQHF
TGTGCCAGCAGAGGGGCGAATCAGCCCCAGCATTTT
>NA|TRBV9|NA|TRBJ1-1
CASSVVSNTEAFF
TGTGCCAGCAGCGTAGTGAGCAACACTGAAGCTTTCTTT
>NA|TRBV20-1|NA|TRBJ2-7
CSASARTRYEQYF
TGCAGTGCTAGCGCCAGGACAAGATACGAGCAGTACTTC
>NA|TRBV5-1|NA|TRBJ2-7
CASSLDPTSYEQYF
TGCGCCAGCAGCTTGGATCCGACATCATACGAGCAGTACTTC
>NA|TRBV7-2|NA|TRBJ1-4
CASSFRRSNEKLFF
TGTGCCAGCAGCTTTCGGAGAAGTAATGAAAAACTGTTTTTT
>NA|TRBV13|NA|TRBJ2-3
CASSSLRGTGRSTDTQYF
TGTGCCAGCAGCTCTCTCCGGGGCACAGGGAGAAGCACAGATACGCAGTATTTT
>TRBD1|TRBV9|once|TRBJ1-2
CASSVGSVDRNGYTF
TGTGCCAGCAGCGTCGGATCGGTGGACAGGAATGGCTACACCTTC
>NA|TRBV2|NA|TRBJ2-7
CASRGSLTTGEQYF
TGTGCCAGCAGAGGTTCACTCACGACGGGGGAGCAGTACTTC
>NA|TRBV15|NA|TRBJ1-4
CATSRGGSDEKLFF
TGTGCCACCAGCAGGGGGGGGAGTGATGAAAAACTGTTTTTT
>NA|TRBV9|NA|TRBJ2-1
CASSVIGGPYNEQFF
TGTGCCAGCAGCGTAATAGGAGGGCCCTACAATGAGCAGTTCTTC
>NA|TRBV5-3|NA|TRBJ2-7
CARSFRLRELVDEQYF
TGTGCCAGAAGCTTCCGACTTCGGGAACTAGTCGACGAGCAGTACTTC
>NA|TRBV9|NA|TRBJ1-1
CASSLTTLTEAFF
TGTGCCAGCAGTCTCACCACCCTCACTGAAGCTTTCTTT
>NA|TRBV29-1|NA|TRBJ2-1
CSVENPSTGVTYNEQFF
TGCAGCGTTGAAAACCCCTCGACGGGAGTTACCTACAATGAGCAGTTCTTC
>NA|TRBV2|NA|TRBJ1-1
CASSELSTGGSLNTEAFF
TGTGCCAGCAGTGAATTGTCTACGGGAGGCTCACTGAACACTGAAGCTTTCTTT
>NA|TRBV9|NA|TRBJ2-1
CASSLGGAENEQFF
TGTGCCAGCAGCCTCGGGGGAGCTGAGAATGAGCAGTTCTTC
>TRBD2|TRBV5-6|NA|TRBJ2-1
CASSFLAGGYSYNEQFF
TGTGCCAGCAGCTTTTTAGCGGGGGGATACTCCTACAATGAGCAGTTCTTC
>NA|TRBV7-2|NA|TRBJ2-1
CASSPQGPAASKYNEQFF
TGTGCCAGCAGCCCCCAGGGTCCCGCCGCTTCCAAGTACAATGAGCAGTTCTTC
>NA|TRBV6-2/TRBV6-3|once|TRBJ2-7
CASSYTSYEQYF
TGTGCCAGCAGTTATACCTCCTACGAGCAGTACTTC
>NA|TRBV6-1|NA|TRBJ1-4
CASSGGTTNEKLFF
TGTGCCAGCAGCGGAGGAACAACTAATGAAAAACTGTTTTTT
>TRBD1|TRBV30|NA|TRBJ1-4
CAGQGETNEKLFF
TGTGCCGGACAGGGGGAAACTAATGAAAAACTGTTTTTT
>NA|TRBV6-6|NA|TRBJ2-7
CASSYTGLREQYF
TGTGCCAGCAGTTACACAGGGCTGAGAGAGCAGTACTTC
>TRBD1|TRBV12-3/TRBV12-4|NA|TRBJ1-1
CASSPGTGLEAFF
TGTGCCAGCAGTCCCGGGACAGGGTTGGAGGCTTTCTTT
>NA|TRBV6-1|NA|TRBJ2-5
CASSEWNDQTQYF
TGTGCCAGCAGTGAATGGAATGACCAGACCCAGTACTTC
>NA|TRBV20-1|NA|TRBJ2-7
CSAPRRDLLYEQYF
TGCAGTGCTCCCCGACGGGACCTACTCTACGAGCAGTACTTC
>NA|TRBV25-1|NA|TRBJ1-1
CASRNTEAFF
TGTGCCAGCAGGAACACTGAAGCTTTCTTT
>NA|TRBV4-1|NA|TRBJ1-1
CASSLLATKNTEAFF
TGCGCCAGCAGCCTTCTTGCCACCAAGAACACTGAAGCTTTCTTT
>TRBD2|TRBV29-1|NA|TRBJ2-1
CSVERGAGGYNEQFF
TGCAGCGTTGAGAGAGGAGCGGGGGGGTACAATGAGCAGTTCTTC
>TRBD1|TRBV6-6|NA|TRBJ1-5
CASSYSSGQGNQPQHF
TGTGCCAGCAGTTATTCATCGGGACAGGGGAATCAGCCCCAGCATTTT
>NA|TRBV20-1|once|TRBJ2-2
CSARVEGINTGELFF
TGCAGTGCTAGAGTAGAGGGAATCAACACCGGGGAGCTGTTTTTT
>TRBD2|TRBV20-1|NA|TRBJ2-1
CSAPTLAGGINEQFF
TGCAGTGCCCCCACCCTAGCGGGGGGAATAAATGAGCAGTTCTTC
>TRBD1|TRBV20-1|NA|TRBJ2-7
CSAPPGQGGSYEQYF
TGCAGTGCCCCCCCGGGACAGGGAGGCTCCTACGAGCAGTACTTC
>NA|TRBV5-1|NA|TRBJ2-1
CASKDRLHYNEQFF
TGCGCCAGCAAAGACAGGCTTCACTACAATGAGCAGTTCTTC
>TRBD1|TRBV24-1|NA|TRBJ2-2
CATSDLGQGVDTGELFF
TGTGCCACCAGTGATTTGGGCCAGGGGGTGGACACCGGGGAGCTGTTTTTT
>NA|TRBV4-1|NA|TRBJ2-1
CASSQAGFDRGNEQFF
TGCGCCAGCAGCCAAGCGGGGTTTGATCGGGGCAATGAGCAGTTCTTC
>NA|TRBV5-1|NA|TRBJ1-2
CASSCEECQGYTF
TGCGCCAGCAGCTGTGAAGAATGCCAGGGCTACACCTTC
>TRBD2|TRBV7-8|NA|TRBJ2-7
CASSPRFRTSGAPRYEQYF
TGTGCCAGCAGCCCCAGATTCCGGACTAGCGGGGCCCCTAGGTACGAGCAGTACTTC
>NA|TRBV5-4|once|TRBJ1-4
CASSLGNGLHEKLFF
TGTGCCAGCAGCTTGGGTAATGGGCTTCATGAAAAACTGTTTTTT
>NA|TRBV18|once|TRBJ2-7
CASSPNEGSSYEQYF
TGTGCCAGCTCACCAAATGAAGGGAGCTCCTACGAGCAGTACTTC
>TRBD2|TRBV7-3|NA|TRBJ2-5
CASSFGLAGKETQYF
TGTGCCAGCAGCTTCGGACTAGCGGGGAAGGAGACCCAGTACTTC
>TRBD1|TRBV2|NA|TRBJ2-3
CASSEAGGADTQYF
TGTGCCAGCAGTGAAGCAGGGGGCGCGGATACGCAGTATTTT